The rows below give T cell receptor beta chains drawn from one sample of a study of identical twins. TCRdb analysed the 5' RACE reads with MiXCR anew, one entry per CDR3 protein. This sample has roughly 720,000 distinct CDR3 sequences, with 15% to 20% found just once. This same sample was also part of a study on T cells expressing NK-cell markers.

The sample comprised PBMCs. These receptors all stem from a woman between 18 and 29 years old in good health. The CDR3 runs from the conserved cysteine through the conserved F or W. The D gene is left open where the match is weak. Part of the rows lack a size; the others show once, few, many or a class for expanded clones.

J	length	V	size	D	CDR3	DNA
TRBJ2-3	15	TRBV7-7	.	TRBD1	CASSLAGGDTDTQYF	TGTGCTAGCAGCTTAGCAGGGGGAGACACAGATACGCAGTATTTT
TRBJ2-1	15	TRBV12-3/TRBV12-4	many	TRBD1	CASRKDRGHYNEQFF	TGTGCCAGCAGGAAGGACAGGGGGCATTACAATGAGCAGTTCTTC
TRBJ2-5	16	TRBV7-3	few	.	CASSLGPTQGVETQYF	TGTGCCAGCAGCTTAGGCCCAACACAGGGAGTGGAGACCCAGTACTTC
TRBJ2-3	16	TRBV7-2	.	TRBD1	CASSLVRAGGATAQYF	TGTGCCAGCAGCTTAGTAAGGGCAGGGGGCGCTACGGCGCAGTATTTT
TRBJ2-7	14	TRBV6-1	.	TRBD1	CASKGQGVYYEQYF	TGTGCCAGCAAGGGACAGGGTGTTTACTACGAGCAGTACTTC
TRBJ1-2	14	TRBV6-1	.	.	CASRAGQNYGGYTF	TGTGCCAGCAGAGCAGGACAGAACTATGGAGGGTACACCTTC
TRBJ2-1	17	TRBV9	few	.	CASSPLRTGTSYNEQFF	TGTGCCAGCAGCCCACTCAGGACCGGGACAAGTTACAATGAGCAGTTCTTC
TRBJ2-7	13	TRBV12-3/TRBV12-4	.	.	CASSFAGHREQYF	TGTGCCAGCAGTTTTGCCGGGCATCGCGAGCAGTACTTC
TRBJ1-2	13	TRBV12-3/TRBV12-4	many	.	CASSLAAARGYTF	TGTGCCAGCAGCCTCGCGGCTGCAAGAGGCTACACCTTC
TRBJ1-6	14	TRBV5-5	.	.	CASSLVFGNSPLHF	TGTGCCAGCAGCTTGGTTTTCGGTAATTCACCCCTCCACTTT
TRBJ2-7	15	TRBV6-2/TRBV6-3	few	TRBD2	CASSSAGGSSYEQYF	TGTGCCAGCAGTTCGGCGGGAGGGAGCTCCTACGAGCAGTACTTC
TRBJ2-4	14	TRBV5-1	.	.	CASSLANFADIQYF	TGCGCCAGCAGCTTGGCTAACTTCGCAGACATTCAGTACTTC
TRBJ2-2	14	TRBV29-1	.	.	CSVEGGVSTGELFF	TGCAGCGTTGAAGGGGGGGTCAGCACCGGGGAGCTGTTTTTT
TRBJ2-1	15	TRBV15	.	.	CATRPPGAYNNEQFF	TGTGCCACCAGGCCGCCGGGGGCGTATAACAATGAGCAGTTCTTC
TRBJ2-5	14	TRBV12-3/TRBV12-4	.	TRBD1	CASSFWDRAKTQYF	TGTGCCAGCAGTTTTTGGGACAGGGCCAAGACCCAGTACTTC
TRBJ2-5	14	TRBV3-1	many	TRBD1	CASSLQGAQETQYF	TGTGCCAGCAGCCTACAGGGGGCCCAAGAGACCCAGTACTTC
TRBJ1-2	13	TRBV24-1	few	.	CATSDRGGSGYTF	TGTGCCACCAGTGATAGGGGAGGCAGTGGCTACACCTTC
TRBJ2-1	18	TRBV10-3	few	TRBD2	CAIRPELAGGRSYNEQFF	TGTGCCATCAGACCCGAGCTAGCGGGGGGTCGGTCCTACAATGAGCAGTTCTTC
TRBJ2-1	16	TRBV9	.	TRBD2	CASSVRTSGLYNEQFF	TGTGCCAGCAGCGTCCGTACTAGCGGCTTATACAATGAGCAGTTCTTC
TRBJ2-1	14	TRBV24-1	.	.	CATSDRLGGAEQFF	TGTGCCACCAGTGACCGTTTGGGCGGAGCTGAGCAGTTCTTC
TRBJ2-3	12	TRBV24-1	.	.	CATSHGTDTQYF	TGTGCCACCTCTCACGGCACAGATACGCAGTATTTT
TRBJ2-3	12	TRBV10-2	few	.	CASSPTAGTQYF	TGCGCCAGCAGCCCGACGGCCGGGACGCAGTATTTT
TRBJ1-5	13	TRBV7-9	.	.	CASSSGPYQPQHF	TGTGCCAGCAGCTCCGGGCCTTATCAGCCCCAGCATTTT
TRBJ2-3	15	TRBV6-5	many	.	CASSSWVGSSDTQYF	TGTGCCAGCAGTTCATGGGTGGGTTCGTCCGATACGCAGTATTTT
TRBJ2-7	13	TRBV20-1	.	TRBD2	CSASDTSDYEQYF	TGCAGTGCTAGTGATACTAGCGACTACGAGCAGTACTTC
TRBJ2-7	18	TRBV5-1	.	TRBD2	CASSPPGTSGAPGGEQYF	TGCGCCAGCAGCCCGCCTGGGACTAGCGGGGCTCCCGGGGGGGAGCAGTACTTC
TRBJ1-5	14	TRBV25-1	few	TRBD1	CASSVLGQNQPQHF	TGTGCCAGCAGCGTTCTGGGACAGAATCAGCCCCAGCATTTT
TRBJ2-1	13	TRBV5-5	.	.	CASSRGDNNEQFF	TGTGCCAGCTCTCGGGGGGACAACAATGAGCAGTTCTTC
TRBJ2-2	16	TRBV4-1	.	.	CASSQDLTMNTGELFF	TGCGCCAGCAGCCAAGATTTGACGATGAACACCGGGGAGCTGTTTTTT
TRBJ1-1	11	TRBV12-3/TRBV12-4	.	.	CASSWGAEAFF	TGTGCCAGCAGCTGGGGGGCTGAAGCTTTCTTT
TRBJ2-1	17	TRBV5-1	few	.	CASSALSLLSSYNEQFF	TGCGCCAGCAGCGCCCTGAGTCTCTTGAGCTCCTACAATGAGCAGTTCTTC
TRBJ1-1	13	TRBV12-3/TRBV12-4	few	.	CASRPGVNTEAFF	TGTGCCAGCAGGCCAGGGGTGAACACTGAAGCTTTCTTT
TRBJ2-5	16	TRBV5-1	few	.	CASSLAGGQDVETQYF	TGCGCCAGCAGCTTGGCCGGGGGGCAGGACGTGGAGACCCAGTACTTC
TRBJ2-7	14	TRBV7-7	few	TRBD2	CASSPLTSGTEQYF	TGTGCTAGCAGCCCCCTGACTAGCGGGACCGAGCAGTACTTC
TRBJ2-1	19	TRBV6-2/TRBV6-3	few	TRBD2	CASRPGLAGGLSSYNEQFF	TGTGCCAGCAGACCCGGACTAGCGGGAGGGTTGAGCTCCTACAATGAGCAGTTCTTC
TRBJ2-1	15	TRBV20-1	.	TRBD2	CSALLIAGVWNEQFF	TGCAGTGCCCTCTTGATAGCGGGAGTTTGGAATGAGCAGTTCTTC
TRBJ1-2	17	TRBV12-3/TRBV12-4	few	.	CASSLRFVISANYGYTF	TGTGCCAGCAGTTTACGTTTCGTCATTTCAGCTAACTATGGCTACACCTTC
TRBJ2-1	15	TRBV11-2	.	TRBD2	CASSLRGRAENEQFF	TGTGCCAGCAGCTTACGCGGGAGGGCGGAAAATGAGCAGTTCTTC
TRBJ1-5	17	TRBV7-8	few	.	CASSLAPDYVPWEPQHF	TGTGCCAGCAGCTTAGCCCCAGATTACGTCCCTTGGGAGCCCCAGCATTTT
TRBJ2-1	15	TRBV20-1	.	.	CSARRPGGSYNEQFF	TGCAGTGCTAGAAGGCCAGGAGGGTCCTACAATGAGCAGTTCTTC
TRBJ2-1	13	TRBV6-4	many	.	CASSTGTPNEQFF	TGTGCCAGCAGTACCGGGACTCCCAATGAGCAGTTCTTC
TRBJ2-1	14	TRBV29-1	.	.	CSVKGASAVTEQFF	TGCAGCGTCAAGGGCGCTAGCGCGGTCACCGAGCAGTTCTTC
TRBJ2-5	15	TRBV27	.	TRBD2	CASSLSVAGARTQYF	TGTGCCAGCAGTTTGAGCGTAGCGGGGGCCCGGACCCAGTACTTC
TRBJ2-3	15	TRBV29-1	few	TRBD1	CSAGGTGGITDTQYF	TGCAGCGCCGGGGGGACAGGGGGGATCACAGATACGCAGTATTTT
TRBJ2-1	15	TRBV20-1	.	.	CSASASRGGRGEQFF	TGCAGTGCTAGTGCATCTCGCGGGGGCCGAGGTGAGCAGTTCTTC